Listed below are T cell receptor beta chains from one sample, sequenced in a study of OX40 agonist ivuxolimab in advanced cancers. Sequencing was performed with immunoSEQ multiplex PCR; in TCRdb, only in-frame clones are kept and a portion is missing. The sample includes 45,000 to 65,000 clones, roughly 90% of them seen just once. This specimen was CD4+ or CD8+ T cells sorted from blood, taken in a trial of the OX40 agonist ivuxolimab. The receptor set was obtained from an adult with an advanced solid tumor such as melanoma, head and neck, liver or kidney cancer. CDR3s include the opening cysteine and the closing phenylalanine or tryptophan. Each record gives: clone size, V gene, J gene, D gene, CDR3 length, CDR3 DNA, CDR3 protein. A D gene is named only where the DNA matches it firmly. Only some rows state a clone size, as once, few, many or a class for expanded clones.

size: -
V: TRBV9
J: TRBJ2-5
D: -
length: 13
DNA: TGTGCCAGCAGCTCCCGCGGCCAAGAGACCCAGTACTTC
CDR3: CASSSRGQETQYF

size: -
V: TRBV20-1
J: TRBJ2-3
D: -
length: 11
DNA: TGCAGTGCTTCGCGACAAGCTACGCAGTATTTT
CDR3: CSASRQATQYF

size: -
V: TRBV5-1
J: TRBJ1-5
D: -
length: 14
DNA: TGCGCCAGCAGCTTGGAGGGGAGCAATCAGCCCCAGCATTTT
CDR3: CASSLEGSNQPQHF

size: -
V: TRBV27
J: TRBJ1-1
D: -
length: 12
DNA: TGTGCCAGCAGACGGAGGGGGACTGAAGCTTTCTTT
CDR3: CASRRRGTEAFF

size: -
V: TRBV19
J: TRBJ2-1
D: -
length: 12
DNA: TGTGCCAGTAGTCCCGACCGCTATGAGCAGTTCTTC
CDR3: CASSPDRYEQFF

size: -
V: TRBV28
J: TRBJ1-1
D: TRBD1
length: 15
DNA: TGTGCCAGCAGTTTAGGGGACAGGGCGAACACTGAAGCTTTCTTT
CDR3: CASSLGDRANTEAFF

size: -
V: TRBV30
J: TRBJ2-1
D: -
length: 15
DNA: TGTGCCTGGAGTGTACAGACGAGCTCCTACAATGAGCAGTTCTTC
CDR3: CAWSVQTSSYNEQFF

size: -
V: TRBV30
J: TRBJ2-1
D: -
length: 15
DNA: TGTGCCTGGGAATCTCGTTTTGGGGGATACAATGAGCAGTTCTTC
CDR3: CAWESRFGGYNEQFF

size: -
V: TRBV5-1
J: TRBJ2-7
D: -
length: 15
DNA: TGCGCCAGCAGCTTGTCGCCGGGTCAGATCTACGAGCAGTACTTC
CDR3: CASSLSPGQIYEQYF

size: -
V: TRBV5-6
J: TRBJ1-4
D: TRBD1
length: 13
DNA: TGTGCCAGCAGCCGACAGGGGGCGGGAAAACTGTTTTTT
CDR3: CASSRQGAGKLFF

size: -
V: TRBV2
J: TRBJ1-5
D: -
length: 14
DNA: TGTGCCAGCAGTGACCAGGGTCAGGGTCAGCCCCAGCATTTT
CDR3: CASSDQGQGQPQHF

size: once
V: TRBV30
J: TRBJ2-3
D: -
length: 14
DNA: TGTGCCTGGAGTGTACGGGTGGGGACAGATACGCAGTATTTT
CDR3: CAWSVRVGTDTQYF

size: -
V: TRBV11-3
J: TRBJ2-1
D: TRBD2
length: 15
DNA: TGTGCCAGCAGCTGGGGACTAAGGGGCCACAATGAGCAGTTCTTC
CDR3: CASSWGLRGHNEQFF

size: -
V: TRBV28
J: TRBJ2-5
D: -
length: 14
DNA: TGTGCCAGCAGTCCAACGGGGGGCGCACAGACCCAGTACTTC
CDR3: CASSPTGGAQTQYF

size: few
V: TRBV5-1
J: TRBJ2-5
D: -
length: 15
DNA: TGCGCCACAACCCTTGTCGGGAGAGGGTCAGAGACCCAGTACTTC
CDR3: CATTLVGRGSETQYF

size: -
V: TRBV6-6
J: TRBJ2-7
D: -
length: 12
DNA: TGTGCCAGCAAACAGGTTTACCACGAGCAGTACTTC
CDR3: CASKQVYHEQYF

size: -
V: TRBV5-1
J: TRBJ1-5
D: -
length: 18
DNA: TGCGCCAGCAGCCCCGAAGGTCCGGGGGCATATAGCAATCAGCCCCAGCATTTT
CDR3: CASSPEGPGAYSNQPQHF

size: -
V: TRBV19
J: TRBJ2-1
D: TRBD1
length: 16
DNA: TGTGCCAGTAGTTTTGAGACAGGGGGAGGTGGGGCTGAGCAGTTCTTC
CDR3: CASSFETGGGGAEQFF

size: -
V: TRBV30
J: TRBJ1-1
D: TRBD1
length: 17
DNA: TGTGCCTGGAGTGTACCCTGGACAGGGCAACGTACCACTGAAGCTTTCTTT
CDR3: CAWSVPWTGQRTTEAFF

size: -
V: TRBV7-9
J: TRBJ2-2
D: TRBD2
length: 18
DNA: TGTGCCAGCAGCTTAAAGCTAGCGGGAGGGCCCTTCGGCGGGGAGCTGTTTTTT
CDR3: CASSLKLAGGPFGGELFF

size: -
V: TRBV7-8
J: TRBJ1-5
D: TRBD1
length: 17
DNA: TGTGCCAGCAGCCTGGGACAGGGAAGAGGTAGCAATCAGCCCCAGCATTTT
CDR3: CASSLGQGRGSNQPQHF

size: -
V: TRBV21-1
J: TRBJ1-2
D: -
length: 18
DNA: TGTGCCAGCAGCAAAATAGGTCCCGGGCCAACGAATTATCGGGGCTACACCTTC
CDR3: CASSKIGPGPTNYRGYTF

size: -
V: TRBV6-1
J: TRBJ1-1
D: -
length: 10
DNA: TGTGCCAGCAGTGAGGTGGTAACTTTCTTT
CDR3: CASSEVVTFF

size: -
V: TRBV18
J: TRBJ1-3
D: -
length: 16
DNA: TGTGCCAGCTCACCTTCCTCAGGGGCGCTTGGAAACACCATATATTTT
CDR3: CASSPSSGALGNTIYF

size: once
V: TRBV6-1
J: TRBJ2-7
D: -
length: 11
DNA: TGTGCCAGCAGAACAGGCGGGGAGCAGTACTTC
CDR3: CASRTGGEQYF

size: -
V: TRBV6-6
J: TRBJ2-1
D: -
length: 12
DNA: TGTGCATTGGGGGAGCCCAGGGATGAGCAGTTCTTC
CDR3: CALGEPRDEQFF

size: -
V: TRBV11-1
J: TRBJ2-1
D: TRBD2
length: 17
DNA: TGTGCCAGCAGCCCAGGCCGGACTAGCGGGAGAAGGAATGAGCAGTTCTTC
CDR3: CASSPGRTSGRRNEQFF

size: -
V: TRBV28
J: TRBJ1-1
D: -
length: 14
DNA: TGTGCCAGCAAGTCCTGGGCAGAATACACTGAAGCTTTCTTT
CDR3: CASKSWAEYTEAFF

size: -
V: TRBV5-1
J: TRBJ2-5
D: TRBD2
length: 14
DNA: TGCGCCAGCAGACGGCTAGCGGCACAAGAGACCCAGTACTTC
CDR3: CASRRLAAQETQYF

size: -
V: TRBV7-8
J: TRBJ2-5
D: -
length: 15
DNA: TGTGCCAGCAGCAAGAGGGGGGGAGAGCAAGAGACCCAGTACTTC
CDR3: CASSKRGGEQETQYF

size: -
V: TRBV5-1
J: TRBJ2-7
D: -
length: 14
DNA: TGCGCCAGCAGCTTTGGGGGTCTGGTTGACGAGCAGTACTTC
CDR3: CASSFGGLVDEQYF

size: -
V: TRBV10-2
J: TRBJ2-1
D: TRBD2
length: 16
DNA: TGCGCCACCGCCGTTACTAGCGGGGATTCCTACAATGAGCAGTTCTTC
CDR3: CATAVTSGDSYNEQFF

size: -
V: TRBV5-6
J: TRBJ2-1
D: TRBD2
length: 15
DNA: TGTGCCAGCAGCTTGACTAGCGGGACTTACAATGAGCAGTTCTTC
CDR3: CASSLTSGTYNEQFF

size: -
V: TRBV19
J: TRBJ1-1
D: -
length: 15
DNA: TGTGCCAGTAGTCCCAAAGACAGGATGAACACTGAAGCTTTCTTT
CDR3: CASSPKDRMNTEAFF

size: -
V: TRBV16
J: TRBJ2-5
D: -
length: 16
DNA: TGTGCCAGCAACCACGGGAGGGGGCTTGGACAAGAGACCCAGTACTTC
CDR3: CASNHGRGLGQETQYF

size: -
V: TRBV27
J: TRBJ2-7
D: -
length: 14
DNA: TGTGCCAGCAAGGGGGGGAGTTCGGGCTACGAGCAGTACTTC
CDR3: CASKGGSSGYEQYF

size: -
V: TRBV27
J: TRBJ2-7
D: TRBD1
length: 15
DNA: TGTGCCAGCAGAGAAACACAGGGGGCAGCGGGGGAGCAGTACTTC
CDR3: CASRETQGAAGEQYF

size: -
V: TRBV28
J: TRBJ1-5
D: -
length: 12
DNA: TGTGCCAGCAATTCCGCGGGGCAGCCCCAGCATTTT
CDR3: CASNSAGQPQHF

size: -
V: TRBV9
J: TRBJ1-2
D: TRBD1
length: 15
DNA: TGTGCCAGCAGCGTAGCCGCGACAGGGGTTTGGGGCTACACCTTC
CDR3: CASSVAATGVWGYTF

size: -
V: TRBV9
J: TRBJ1-2
D: TRBD1
length: 15
DNA: TGTGCCAGCAGCGTTGGACAGGGAAATAACTATGGCTACACCTTC
CDR3: CASSVGQGNNYGYTF

size: -
V: TRBV4-1
J: TRBJ1-3
D: -
length: 18
DNA: TGCGCCAGCAGCCAAGGGGTTCCGGCAGCTTTCTCTGGAAACACCATATATTTT
CDR3: CASSQGVPAAFSGNTIYF

size: -
V: TRBV15
J: TRBJ2-1
D: TRBD2
length: 14
DNA: TGTGCCACTACTCGGGCGGGAGGGTACAATGAGCAGTTCTTC
CDR3: CATTRAGGYNEQFF

size: -
V: TRBV19
J: TRBJ2-1
D: TRBD1
length: 13
DNA: TGTGCCAGTAGTAGACAGGGAGCGACTGAGCAGTTCTTC
CDR3: CASSRQGATEQFF

size: -
V: TRBV30
J: TRBJ1-2
D: -
length: 13
DNA: TGTGCCTGGAGTGTCGAAGGGAGCTATGGCTACACCTTC
CDR3: CAWSVEGSYGYTF

size: -
V: TRBV9
J: TRBJ2-3
D: -
length: 17
DNA: TGTGCCAGCAGCGCCCACGGCGCGGGTGGCAGCACAGATACGCAGTATTTT
CDR3: CASSAHGAGGSTDTQYF

size: -
V: TRBV2
J: TRBJ2-3
D: TRBD2
length: 14
DNA: TGTGCCAGCAAGGGCGGGAGTCGTACAGATACGCAGTATTTT
CDR3: CASKGGSRTDTQYF

size: -
V: TRBV7-9
J: TRBJ1-2
D: TRBD1
length: 15
DNA: TGTGCCAGCAGCGTAAAAGGGGGCCCTAACTATGGCTACACCTTC
CDR3: CASSVKGGPNYGYTF

size: -
V: TRBV7-9
J: TRBJ1-1
D: -
length: 15
DNA: TGTGCCAGCAGCCAACACGGGGACTTGAACACTGAAGCTTTCTTT
CDR3: CASSQHGDLNTEAFF

size: -
V: TRBV25-1
J: TRBJ2-2
D: -
length: 14
DNA: TGTGCCAGCAGAGCAGGAGGGGGGACCGGGGAGCTGTTTTTT
CDR3: CASRAGGGTGELFF

size: once
V: TRBV5-1
J: TRBJ1-2
D: -
length: 16
DNA: TGCGCCAGCAGCTTACAACCCCGGGGGAGGGACTATGGCTACACCTTC
CDR3: CASSLQPRGRDYGYTF